This passage covers 15 T cell receptor beta chains from one sample sequenced in a study of blood T cell repertoires in COVID-19. Clones were read by immunoSEQ multiplex PCR, and TCRdb kept only the in-frame ones, dropping some. The data show some 270,000 clones, around 86% seen once. What was sequenced was peripheral blood. Every receptor here comes from a man aged 35-49 years with active or convalescent COVID-19.

The gene calls are TRBV5-1 and TRBJ1-3, with 7 bases that match TRBD1. The germline CDR1 and CDR2 sequences are SGHRS and YFSETQ. The CDR3 length is 15 residues. The trim removed 0 bases at V and 3 bases at J, leaving 3 bases unmatched. The CDR3 nucleotides read TGCGCCAGCAGCTTGGAGGCAGGGGGTGGAAACACCATATATTTT. Amino acid sequence: CASSLEAGGGNTIYF.

The count of this clone is one. The chain joins TRBV7-3 to TRBJ2-1; 8 nucleotides align to TRBD2. This CDR3 region has 16 residues. Trimming cost V 5 bases and J 0 bases; bases outside gene matches: 6. Germline V CDR1 and CDR2: SGHTA, FQGTGA. The CDR3 DNA follows: TGTGCCAGCAGCACCCAGAGCGGGAGCTCCTACAATGAGCAGTTCTTC. This translates into CASSTQSGSSYNEQFF.

The genes are TRBV6-5 and TRBJ2-7, with 9 bases lining up with TRBD1. This CDR3 comprises 14 residues. V was pared by 6 bases and J by 6 bases, with 9 bases of the junction left unmatched. Looked up from germline, CDR1 is MNHEY and CDR2 is SVGAGI. The CDR3 protein is CASSQDGTGIEQYF. In DNA form, the CDR3 reads TGTGCCAGCAGCCAAGACGGGACAGGGATCGAGCAGTACTTC.

The rearrangement joins TRBV5-1 to TRBJ2-5, with a tentative D call TRBD1 (6 bases). Trimming shortened V by 0 bases and J by 2 bases, and 8 bases separated the two germline ends. This CDR3 spans 14 amino acids. Germline loops: CDR1 SGHRS, CDR2 YFSETQ. The CDR3 reads CASSLVQGQETQYF. As DNA, the CDR3 is TGCGCCAGCAGCTTGGTACAGGGTCAAGAGACCCAGTACTTC.

The chain employs TRBV27 and TRBJ1-2, with 8 bases fitting TRBD1. The CDR3 consists of 14 residues. CDR1 MNHEY and CDR2 SMNVEV come from the germline V gene (reference sequence). The V gene end was trimmed by 5 bases and the J gene end by 12 bases; junction bases not matched to a gene: 14. In DNA form, the CDR3 reads TGTGCCAGCAGTCCCAGGACAGGGTTGGAAATACACACCTTC. Translation: CASSPRTGLEIHTF.

The chain has TRBV7-9 and TRBJ2-5, with TRBD2 matching 7 bases. This CDR3 spans 14 amino acids. With 1 base clipped from V and 1 base from J, the junction kept 0 bases outside the gene matches. Germline lookup yields CDR1 SEHNR and CDR2 FQNEAQ (reference sequence). This CDR3 is CASSLGGGQETQYF. The CDR3 nucleotides are TGTGCCAGCAGCTTAGGCGGGGGCCAAGAGACCCAGTACTTC.

Points on this clone: The same CDR3 can be traced to other DNA sequences in this sample. This chain links TRBV7-3 with TRBJ1-1; D possibly corresponds to TRBD1 (6 bases). The CDR3 runs to 14 residues. Per germline, CDR1 SGHTA and CDR2 FQGTGA. Deletions cut 5 bases from V and 1 base from J, with 11 bases between. CDR3 region: CASSLGQGNTEAFF. CDR3 coding DNA: TGTGCCAGCAGCCTGGGACAAGGGAACACTGAAGCTTTCTTT.

The chain couples TRBV10-3 to TRBJ1-5, with a possible D match to TRBD1 (5 bases). Germline values: CDR1 ENHRY, CDR2 SYGVKD. V lost 10 bases, J lost 7 bases, and 14 bases lay in between. The CDR3 totals 12 residues. The CDR3 DNA sequence: TGTGCCACACAGGCTGCGGACCAGCCCCAGCATTTT. Its protein is CATQAADQPQHF.

The chain is built from TRBV2 and TRBJ1-2; 9 bases line up with TRBD1. The CDR3 runs to 14 residues. Trimming at V came to 8 bases and at J to 4 bases, leaving 8 bases not matched to a gene. Germline-derived CDR1 and CDR2 are SNHLY and FYNNEI. The DNA for the CDR3 is TGTGCCAGCCTAACAGGGGGCAGGGGCTATGGCTACACCTTC. Translating gives CASLTGGRGYGYTF.

The chain is built from TRBV7-3 and TRBJ1-4; 7 bases are a match to TRBD1. This CDR3 is built from 15 residues. V dropped 5 bases and J dropped 3; count of bases not matched to a gene: 6. CDR1 is SGHTA and CDR2 is FQGTGA in the germline V gene. CDR3 residues: CASSPTGTANEKLFF. The DNA of the CDR3 is TGTGCCAGCAGCCCGACCGGGACAGCTAATGAAAAACTGTTTTTT. The complete variable domain, with remaining parts taken from reference TRBV7-3 and TRBJ1-4, reads GAGVSQTPSNKVTEKGKYVELRCDPISGHTALYWYRQSLGQGPEFLIYFQGTGAADDSGLPNDRFFAVRPEGSVSTLKIQRTERGDSAVYLCASSPTGTANEKLFFGSGTQLSVL.

The chain couples TRBV6-5 to TRBJ1-2; 8 bases match TRBD1. The CDR3 runs to 15 residues. Trimming took 6 bases from V and 8 from J; bases not matched to a gene: 14. Germline CDR1 reads MNHEY; CDR2 reads SVGAGI. CDR3 sequence reads: CASSQRTGSLGGYTF. In DNA, the CDR3 is TGTGCCAGCAGCCAGCGGACAGGGTCATTAGGAGGCTACACCTTC.

The chain employs TRBV25-1 and TRBJ2-1; D gene ambiguous. V was trimmed by 3 bases and J by 2 bases, leaving 14 bases between them. Germline-derived CDR1 and CDR2 are MGHDK and SYGVNS. The CDR3 extends over 16 amino acids. The CDR3 loop is CASSDPGTTPYNEQFF. For the CDR3, the DNA is TGTGCCAGCAGTGATCCCGGTACCACGCCCTACAATGAGCAGTTCTTC. Full variable domain (missing parts from reference TRBV25-1 and TRBJ2-1): EADIYQTPRYLVIGTGKKITLECSQTMGHDKMYWYQQDPGMELHLIHYSYGVNSTEKGDLSSESTVSRIRTEHFPLTLESARPSHTSQYLCASSDPGTTPYNEQFFGPGTRLTVL.

The chain carries TRBV5-4 and TRBJ2-5, with 9 nucleotides matching TRBD1. V was clipped by 4 bases and J by 3 bases; unmatched bases: 4. Germline V gene sequence: CDR1 SGHNT, CDR2 YYREEE (reference sequence). The CDR3 extends over 14 amino acids. The CDR3 loop is CASSVGQGEETQYF. CDR3 DNA sequence: TGTGCCAGCAGCGTGGGACAGGGAGAAGAGACCCAGTACTTC.

V and J are TRBV24-1 and TRBJ1-2, with 11 nucleotides matching TRBD1. This CDR3 is built from 15 residues. V lost 6 bases and J lost 2; bases outside the gene matches: 4. Per germline, CDR1 KGHDR and CDR2 SFDVKD. CDR3 nucleotides: TGTGCCACCAGTCCCGGGACAGGGGGAAACTATGGCTACACCTTC. This sequence encodes CATSPGTGGNYGYTF.

The chain is built from TRBV11-2 and TRBJ1-5; D not resolved. V dropped 4 bases and J dropped 6 bases, with 10 bases sitting between them. CDR3 size: 13 residues. Per the germline V gene, CDR1 is SGHAT and CDR2 is FQNNGV. Here the CDR3 DNA reads TGTGCCAGCAGCTCGGAGGCGGGTCAGCCCCAGCATTTT. Translation: CASSSEAGQPQHF.